The following is a T cell receptor beta chain sequence with its context. In the original workflow: From reference gene primer amplification, estimates of nucleated cell counts were derived. Libraries were prepared by immunoSEQ multiplex PCR; TCRdb keeps only in-frame clonotypes and omits some of them. Clone size and V and J calls were adopted from that table, with D and trimming inferred from the DNA. This sample carries 180,000 or so clones, nearly 90% of them seen once, and the ten largest clones take 0.62%. This sample is drawn from a study of blood T cell repertoires in COVID-19. About the study: Collection of acute and convalescent COVID-19 samples took place in the United States, Italy and Spain. In each case, the material was cDNA or gDNA derived from T cells, B-cell-depleted T cells, or PBMCs.

Germline trimming cut 2 bases from V and 5 bases from J; bases unmatched to any gene: 7. CDR1 is SGHNT, CDR2 YENEEA, per germline. The CDR3 has 17 residues. Material: peripheral blood. This receptor was taken from a man aged 50 to 60 with acute or convalescent COVID-19. The chain combines TRBV11-3 with TRBJ2-2, with 11 bases lining up with TRBD2. The CDR3 spells CASSLSGTSGRTGELFF. DNA for the CDR3: TGTGCCAGCAGCTTATCCGGGACTAGCGGAAGGACCGGGGAGCTGTTTTTT. Looking up the rest from reference TRBV11-3 and TRBJ2-2 gives the full variable domain: EAGVVQSPRYKIIEKKQPVAFWCNPISGHNTLYWYLQNLGQGPELLIRYENEEAVDDSQLPKDRFSAERLKGVDSTLKIQPAELGDSAVYLCASSLSGTSGRTGELFFGEGSRLTVL.